The following is a T cell receptor beta chain sequence with its context. This entry comes from a study of control samples from healthy donors and cancer patients. TCRdb's copy holds only in-frame clones and misses some; the assay was immunoSEQ multiplex PCR. The sample lists about 130,000 clones, roughly 94% seen once, with about 3.6% in the top ten. This clonotype was sampled from a man aged 25 to 40 in good health. Sequenced material: blood.

The CDR3 loop is CASSPTRPGRNTEAFF. Written as DNA, the CDR3 is TGTGCCAGCAGCCCCACTAGGCCGGGAAGGAACACTGAAGCTTTCTTT. The rearrangement links TRBV27 to TRBJ1-1; D remains ambiguous. This CDR3 has 16 amino acids. V gave up 6 bases and J gave up 1 base, with 18 bases separating them. Germline-derived CDR1 and CDR2 are MNHEY and SMNVEV (reference sequence).